Detailed here is one TCR beta chain. The entry originates in a study of blood T cell repertoires in COVID-19. Study information: Italy, Spain and the United States were the sources of the convalescent and acute COVID-19 samples.

Some clones are missing from TCRdb's copy, which holds only in-frame ones; the method was immunoSEQ multiplex PCR. The top ten hold around 5% of the sample, which has around 200,000 clones, approximately 85% seen once. Sequenced: PBMCs or T cells enriched from blood (not recorded which). This sequence was found in a middle-aged man with acute COVID-19.

CDR3 protein: CASGANYGYTF. CDR3 sequence (DNA): TGTGCCAGCGGGGCCAACTATGGCTACACCTTC. The gene calls are TRBV4-2 and TRBJ1-2; D is possibly TRBD1 (5 bases). Trimming shortened V by 8 bases and J by 2 bases, and 6 bases separated the two germline ends. Germline CDR1 LGHNA, CDR2 YNFKEQ. This CDR3 has 11 residues.